Each of the 11 T cell receptor beta chains below was sequenced from the same sample in a study of T cell repertoires in cytomegalovirus infection. TCRdb independently ran MiXCR on the reads; one entry per CDR3 protein. Of approximately 500,000 distinct CDR3 sequences listed, around a quarter are singletons. The sequencing sample was made of PBMCs. The receptors originated from a human donor in good health (CMV status not recorded). Some clones in this sample may be carry-over from other donors' samples.

This clonotype was seen ten or more times. The CDR3 DNA reads TGTGCCAGCAGCTCAACGCTGGACAGGGCGAGTCAGCCCCAGCATTTT. Its protein is CASSSTLDRASQPQHF. This sequence joins TRBV7-2 and TRBJ1-5; 8 bases align to TRBD1. This CDR3 is built from 16 residues. After removal of 4 bases from V and 6 bases from J, the junction contained 11 bases not matched to a gene. Per germline, CDR1 SGHTA and CDR2 FQGNSA.

V and J are TRBV28 and TRBJ1-4, with 7 bases that match TRBD1. The J segment lost 8 bases and the V segment lost 10 bases, leaving 13 bases of the junction unmatched. This CDR3 comprises 14 residues. The V gene's germline CDR1 is MDHEN and CDR2 SYDVKM. The CDR3 DNA sequence: TGTGCCACGCATGGGGGGACAGTCGCGGAAAAACTGTTTTTT. It codes for CATHGGTVAEKLFF.

V usage is TRBV4-1 and J usage is TRBJ2-7; D gene unclear. CDR1 and CDR2 from the germline V gene are MGHRA and YSYEKL. The V and J ends lost 4 bases and 1 base respectively, with 14 bases between them. The CDR3 covers 15 residues. The CDR3 nucleotides read TGCGCCAGCAGCCTCCAATTAGGCGGTTCCTACGAGCAGTACGTC. Its protein is CASSLQLGGSYEQYV.

This clonotype was seen repeatedly, ten times or more. V is TRBV7-6 and J is TRBJ2-1; 8 nucleotides match TRBD2. The CDR3 consists of 14 residues. The junction had 1 base not matched to a gene; V was cut back by 0 bases and J by 6 bases. The germline V gene encodes CDR1 SGHVS and CDR2 FNYEAQ. The CDR3 loop reads CASSLAGLGNEQFF. The CDR3 coding sequence is TGTGCCAGCAGCTTAGCGGGACTAGGCAATGAGCAGTTCTTC.

This clonotype was detected ten times or more. The chain carries TRBV7-2 and TRBJ2-2, with D possibly matching TRBD1 (5 bases). CDR1 and CDR2 (germline): SGHTA, FQGNSA. The CDR3 totals 14 residues. Trimming took off 4 bases at V and 4 bases at J, with 10 bases between the two ends. The CDR3: CASSWGTFTGELFF. Here the CDR3 DNA reads TGTGCCAGCAGCTGGGGCACTTTCACCGGGGAGCTGTTTTTT.

The rearrangement uses TRBV5-1 and TRBJ2-1; D remains ambiguous. CDR1 and CDR2 from the germline V gene are SGHRS and YFSETQ. Trimming removed 7 bases from V and 0 bases from J, with 5 bases in between. This CDR3 contains 12 residues. The CDR3, as DNA: TGCGCCAGCTCACACTCCTACAATGAGCAGTTCTTC. Its translation is CASSHSYNEQFF.

This clonotype turned up a few times. V and J are TRBV12-5 and TRBJ1-5, with D possibly matching TRBD1 (5 bases). This CDR3 spans 17 amino acids. V dropped 0 bases and J dropped 3 bases, with 15 bases sitting between them. From germline, CDR1 is LGHNT and CDR2 FRNRAP. DNA of the CDR3: TGTGCTAGTGGTTTGGTAGCTCCCCAGGGAACCAATCAGCCCCAGCATTTT. Translated: CASGLVAPQGTNQPQHF.

There are many counts of this clonotype. This chain connects TRBV7-8 to TRBJ2-1; 7 nucleotides match TRBD2. Germline values: CDR1 SGHVS, CDR2 FQNEAQ. This CDR3 has 13 amino acids. After removal of 4 bases from V and 6 bases from J, the junction contained 3 bases not matched to a gene. The CDR3 DNA is TGTGCCAGCAGCTACCGACTAGCCAATGAGCAGTTCTTC. Its translation: CASSYRLANEQFF.

The chain employs TRBV19 and TRBJ2-1; D tentatively reads TRBD1 or TRBD2 (6 bases each). There are 12 residues in the CDR3. Per the germline V gene, CDR1 is LNHDA and CDR2 is SQIVND (reference sequence). V lost 7 bases to trimming and J lost 8 bases, with 12 bases between them. CDR3 residues: CASTLGGDEQFF. In nucleotides, the CDR3 is TGTGCCAGTACCCTCGGGGGCGATGAGCAGTTCTTC.

At least ten counts were recorded for this clonotype. This rearrangement joins TRBV7-2 to TRBJ1-2; D unclear. Germline V gives CDR1 SGHTA, CDR2 FQGNSA. Trimming removed 1 base from V and 8 bases from J, with 17 bases in between. This CDR3 contains 15 residues. The CDR3 sequence: CASSLEVISGDGYTF. The CDR3 DNA reads TGTGCCAGCAGCTTAGAAGTGATATCGGGCGACGGCTACACCTTC.

This clonotype was picked up a small number of times. A much larger clone lies a single base off, so this may be a read error. This rearrangement joins TRBV28 to TRBJ1-5; unclear D gene. The CDR3 is 11 residues long. Germline values: CDR1 MDHEN, CDR2 SYDVKM. The V end was cut by 3 bases, the J end by 3 bases, with 0 bases between. The CDR3 nucleotides are TGTGCCAGCAGTTTCAATCAGCCCCAGCATTTT. Its translation is CASSFNQPQHF.